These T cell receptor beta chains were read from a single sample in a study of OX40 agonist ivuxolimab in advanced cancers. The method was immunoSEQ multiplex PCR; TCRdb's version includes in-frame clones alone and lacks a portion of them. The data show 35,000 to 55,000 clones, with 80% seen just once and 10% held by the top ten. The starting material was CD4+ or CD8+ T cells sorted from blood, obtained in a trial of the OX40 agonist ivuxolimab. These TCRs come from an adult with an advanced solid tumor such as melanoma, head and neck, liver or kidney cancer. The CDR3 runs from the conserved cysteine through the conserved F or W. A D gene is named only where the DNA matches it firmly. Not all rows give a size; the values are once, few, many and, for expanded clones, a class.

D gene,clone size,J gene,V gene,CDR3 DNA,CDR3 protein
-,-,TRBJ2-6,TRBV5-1,TGCGCCAGCAGCTCGCAGGGCTCTGGGGCCAACGTCCTGACTTTC,CASSSQGSGANVLTF
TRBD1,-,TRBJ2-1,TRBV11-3,TGTGCCAGCAGTGGACAGGGGTCCTACAATGAGCAGTTCTTC,CASSGQGSYNEQFF
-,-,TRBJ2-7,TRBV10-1,TGCGCCAGCAGTGGTCAGGGCGAATTCTTC,CASSGQGEFF
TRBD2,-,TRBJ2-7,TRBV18,TGTGCCAGCTCACCACGGCGGGAGGGCCACGAGCAGTACTTC,CASSPRREGHEQYF
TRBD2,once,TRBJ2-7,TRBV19,TGTGCCAGTAGTATTCTAGCGGAAAGCTCCTACGAGCAGTACTTC,CASSILAESSYEQYF
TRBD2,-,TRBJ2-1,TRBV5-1,TGCGCCAGCAGCCTTTTGTTGGCTAGCGGGACTGTCTACAATGAGCAGTTCTTC,CASSLLLASGTVYNEQFF
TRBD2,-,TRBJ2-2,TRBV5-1,TGCGCCAGCAGCATCCCTAGCGGGACCGGGGAGCTGTTTTTT,CASSIPSGTGELFF
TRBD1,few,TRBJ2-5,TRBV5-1,TGCGCCAGCAGCTCGACAGGGTCCTGGGAGACCCAGTACTTC,CASSSTGSWETQYF
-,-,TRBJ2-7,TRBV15,TGTGCCACCCTCCAACAGGGTTCCTACGAGCAGTACTTC,CATLQQGSYEQYF
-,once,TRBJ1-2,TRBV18,TGTGCCAGCTCACCGGATCAGGACAACTATGGCTACACCTTC,CASSPDQDNYGYTF
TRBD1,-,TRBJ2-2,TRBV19,TGTGCCAGCCAAGGACAGGGACGAAACACCGGGGAGCTGTTTTTT,CASQGQGRNTGELFF
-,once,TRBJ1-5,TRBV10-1,TGCGCCAGCAGCTTGGATAGCAATCAGCCCCAGCATTTT,CASSLDSNQPQHF
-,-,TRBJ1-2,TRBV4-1,TGCGCCAGCAGCCCTACAGGGAACTATGGCTACACCTTC,CASSPTGNYGYTF
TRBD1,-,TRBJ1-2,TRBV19,TGTGCCAGTAGCCAGACCCCCGGGACAGGGAATGGCTACACCTTC,CASSQTPGTGNGYTF
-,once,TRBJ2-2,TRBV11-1,TGTGCCAGCAGCAATCATATAGCGGACAGAAGCACCGGGGAGCTGTTTTTT,CASSNHIADRSTGELFF
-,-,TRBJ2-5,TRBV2,TGTGCCAGCAGTGAAGGTGACCAAGAGACCCAGTACTTC,CASSEGDQETQYF
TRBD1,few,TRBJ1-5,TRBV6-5,TGTGCCAGCAGTCCCCGGACAGGGGGCTCTCAGCCCCAGCATTTT,CASSPRTGGSQPQHF
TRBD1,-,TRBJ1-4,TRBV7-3,TGTGCCAGCAGCTTCGGCAGGGGGCGAGAAAAACTGTTTTTT,CASSFGRGREKLFF
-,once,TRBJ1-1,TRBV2,TGTGCAAGGGGTCAACCCCTCCGCGCTGAAGCTTTCTTT,CARGQPLRAEAFF
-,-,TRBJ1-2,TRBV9,TGTGCCAGCAGCGGTGGATATCCGGGACTAACTAACTATGGCTACACCTTC,CASSGGYPGLTNYGYTF
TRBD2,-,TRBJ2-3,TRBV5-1,TGCGCCAGCAAGGGGGTAGCGGGAGGTACAGATACGCAGTATTTT,CASKGVAGGTDTQYF
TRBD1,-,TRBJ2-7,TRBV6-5,TGTGCCAGCAGTTACCTGGGACAGACTAACTACGAGCAGTACTTC,CASSYLGQTNYEQYF
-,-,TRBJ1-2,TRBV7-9,TGTGCCAGCAGAGGCTTAGGCCGCAACTATGGCTACACCTTC,CASRGLGRNYGYTF
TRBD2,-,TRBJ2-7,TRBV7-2,TGTGCCAGCAGCCACACACGGACTAGGAACGAGCAGTACTTC,CASSHTRTRNEQYF
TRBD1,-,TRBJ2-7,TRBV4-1,TGCGCCAGCAGCCAAGATAGGGGACAGCCCGAAGGTAAACTCGAGCAGTACTTC,CASSQDRGQPEGKLEQYF
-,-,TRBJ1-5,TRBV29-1,TGCAGCGTGGGGCACAGGGCGGATCAGCCCCAGCATTTT,CSVGHRADQPQHF
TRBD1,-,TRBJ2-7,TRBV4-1,TGCGCCAGCAGCCAGGGACAGGGTCCCTTCGGCGAGCAGTACTTC,CASSQGQGPFGEQYF